Following are 29 T cell receptor beta chains from one sample sequenced in a study of T cells after yellow fever vaccination. TCRdb reanalysed the 5' RACE reads using MiXCR and keeps one entry per CDR3 protein. The table shows roughly 160,000 distinct CDR3 sequences, with approximately 9.7% occurring only once. Sequences were derived from CD8+ T cells sorted from PBMCs, sampled 45 days after the yellow fever booster vaccination. The receptors here all came from a man aged 18 to 29 who received the YFV17D yellow fever vaccine.

V gene TRBV7-3 combines with J gene TRBJ1-4; no firm D call. CDR3 length: 13 residues. Germline CDR1 reads SGHTA; CDR2 reads FQGTGA. Deletions cut 5 bases from V and 7 bases from J, with 11 bases between. The CDR3: CASSPSLGEKLFF. The CDR3 bases are TGTGCCAGCAGCCCCTCGCTTGGTGAAAAACTGTTTTTT.

The CDR3 bases are TGTGCCAGCAGCTTAGAGGGGTACGGGGATAACACTGAAGCTTTCTTT. Residues: CASSLEGYGDNTEAFF. The chain joins TRBV7-9 to TRBJ1-1, with a possible D match to TRBD1 (5 bases). The length of the CDR3 is 16 residues. The V end lost 1 base, the J end lost 2 bases, and 14 bases lay between the germline ends. Germline lookup yields CDR1 SEHNR and CDR2 FQNEAQ (reference sequence).

This clonotype has just a few counts. The chain recombines TRBV28 with TRBJ2-1; D may match TRBD1 or TRBD2 (7 bases each). CDR3 size: 16 residues. The V end was cut by 6 bases, the J end by 3 bases, with 18 bases between. CDR1 is MDHEN, CDR2 SYDVKM, per germline. This chain's CDR3 is CASRPFRGGGYNEQFF. CDR3 bases: TGTGCCAGCAGACCCTTCAGGGGGGGGGGCTACAATGAGCAGTTCTTC.

This clonotype was picked up a small number of times. The chain is built from TRBV19 and TRBJ2-1; D might be TRBD2 (5 bases). The CDR3 spans 14 residues. Trimming pared 3 bases from V and 6 bases from J, leaving 12 bases between. Germline V lookup: CDR1 LNHDA, CDR2 SQIVND (reference sequence). The CDR3 reads CASSIRGFANEQFF. The CDR3 bases are TGTGCCAGTAGTATCCGGGGATTCGCCAATGAGCAGTTCTTC.

This chain uses TRBV12-3 or TRBV12-4 with TRBJ2-2; TRBD2 matches 7 bases. With V trimmed by 2 bases and J by 4 bases, 4 bases remained unmatched. The CDR3 runs to 15 residues. Here the CDR3 DNA reads TGTGCCAGCAGTTTACGACTAGCTGGCACCGGGGAGCTGTTTTTT. Encoded protein: CASSLRLAGTGELFF.

The chain joins TRBV9 to TRBJ2-3; TRBD2 agrees at 10 bases. The CDR3 length is 19 residues. V lost 0 bases to trimming and J lost 2 bases; unmatched junction nucleotides: 12. Per the germline V gene, CDR1 is SGDLS and CDR2 is YYNGEE. Here the CDR3 reads CASSVARDTSGENTDTQYF. CDR3 DNA: TGTGCCAGCAGCGTAGCCCGGGATACTAGCGGGGAAAACACAGATACGCAGTATTTT.

The V gene is TRBV7-9, the J gene TRBJ1-1; maybe TRBD1 (6 bases). The V gene's germline CDR1 is SEHNR and CDR2 FQNEAQ (reference sequence). This CDR3 spans 11 amino acids. CDR3 amino acids: CATRGPGEAFF. The CDR3, as DNA: TGTGCTACACGGGGGCCGGGGGAAGCTTTCTTT.

The chain joins TRBV15 to TRBJ1-4; D is perhaps TRBD1 (5 bases). Germline V CDR1 and CDR2: LNHNV, YYDKDF (reference sequence). The CDR3 runs to 15 residues. Trimming removed 5 bases from V and 0 bases from J, with 10 bases in between. CDR3 nucleotide sequence: TGTGCCACCAGCCCCCGGACAACAACTAATGAAAAACTGTTTTTT. The encoded protein is CATSPRTTTNEKLFF.

This clonotype was counted between two and nine times. The chain uses TRBV12-3 or TRBV12-4 and TRBJ1-1; a possible D gene is TRBD1 (5 bases). The CDR3 runs to 14 residues. The V end lost 6 bases, the J end lost 0 bases, and 11 bases lay between the germline ends. CDR3 bases: TGTGCCAGCAGCCCGGGACGGCTGAACACTGAAGCTTTCTTT. Amino acids: CASSPGRLNTEAFF.

This clonotype showed up just a few times. The V call is TRBV6-6, the J call TRBJ2-2, with TRBD1 matching over 9 bases. J gave up 6 bases and V 0 bases, and 5 bases lay outside the gene matches. The V gene's germline CDR1 is MNHNY and CDR2 SVGAGI (reference sequence). This CDR3 is 16 amino acids long. The CDR3 nucleotides are TGTGCCAGCAGTTACTCGCCCGGACAGGGGCCCGGGGAGCTGTTTTTT. It is translated as CASSYSPGQGPGELFF.

At least ten counts were recorded for this clonotype. The chain has TRBV7-9 and TRBJ1-1; no clear D. The CDR3 consists of 14 residues. The germline V gene has CDR1 SEHNR and CDR2 FQNEAQ (reference sequence). Trimming pared 3 bases from V and 1 base from J, leaving 9 bases between. The DNA of the CDR3 is TGTGCCAGCAGCTTTACTGGGGAGAACACTGAAGCTTTCTTT. Translated, it gives CASSFTGENTEAFF. The full variable domain, with the rest looked up from reference TRBV7-9 and TRBJ1-1, is DTGVSQNPRHKITKRGQNVTFRCDPISEHNRLYWYRQTLGQGPEFLTYFQNEAQLEKSRLLSDRFSAERPKGSFSTLEIQRTEQGDSAMYLCASSFTGENTEAFFGQGTRLTVV.

This clonotype was picked up a small number of times. The V gene is TRBV23-1, the J gene TRBJ2-6; 9 bases fit TRBD1. TRBV23-1 is given ORF status, its function remaining uncertain. The CDR3 runs 18 residues. With 3 bases clipped from V and 4 bases from J, the junction kept 10 bases outside the gene matches. CDR3 sequence reads: CASSHKSGTGRGANVLTF. DNA of the CDR3: TGCGCCAGCAGTCATAAATCCGGGACAGGGAGAGGGGCCAACGTCCTGACTTTC.

The chain uses TRBV9 and TRBJ1-2; D not resolved. Trimming took 0 bases from V and 2 from J, leaving 8 bases between them. The CDR3 totals 14 residues. Germline CDR1 reads SGDLS; CDR2 reads YYNGEE. The CDR3 DNA reads as TGTGCCAGCAGCGTAGATGTTTTGAACTATGGCTACACCTTC. Amino acids: CASSVDVLNYGYTF.

V usage is TRBV11-2 and J usage is TRBJ2-6; 8 nucleotides line up with TRBD1. The CDR3 is made up of 18 amino acids. With 5 bases clipped from V and 4 bases from J, the junction kept 13 bases outside the gene matches. The germline V gene encodes CDR1 SGHAT and CDR2 FQNNGV. The CDR3 DNA reads as TGTGCCAGCAGCAGGTTAGGACAGGGATTTCGCGGGGCCAACGTCCTGACTTTC. Amino acid sequence: CASSRLGQGFRGANVLTF.

This clonotype was detected a few times. The chain employs TRBV6-2 or TRBV6-3 and TRBJ2-1, with 10 bases fitting TRBD2. Trimming removed 6 bases from V and 8 bases from J; junction bases left unmatched: 10. This CDR3 contains 15 residues. Per the germline V gene, CDR1 is MNHEY and CDR2 is SVGEGT. In nucleotides, the CDR3 is TGTGCCAGCAGACCAGCGGGGGGGCCATTCGATGAGCAGTTCTTC. Translating gives CASRPAGGPFDEQFF.

This clonotype showed up just a few times. This chain links TRBV12-5 with TRBJ2-7, with D tentatively TRBD1 (5 bases). Germline V gene data show CDR1 as LGHNT and CDR2 as FRNRAP. CDR3 size: 17 residues. The germline V and J ends were trimmed by 2 bases and 4 bases, with 21 bases remaining between them. CDR3 sequence: CASGLRGWGPPPYEQYV. The CDR3 nucleotides read TGTGCTAGTGGTTTGAGGGGATGGGGCCCCCCACCTTACGAGCAGTACGTC.

This clonotype was found a few times. The rearrangement joins TRBV15 to TRBJ2-3; D is unclear. V dropped 3 bases and J dropped 3 bases, with 13 bases sitting between them. The CDR3 length is 15 residues. Per germline, CDR1 LNHNV and CDR2 YYDKDF (reference sequence). In DNA form, the CDR3 reads TGTGCCACCAGCAGCATACGACTCGTTACAGATACGCAGTATTTT. This gives the protein CATSSIRLVTDTQYF.

This clonotype was detected ten times or more. This chain connects TRBV5-5 to TRBJ2-2; D is possibly TRBD2 (6 bases). Trimming took 5 bases from V and 7 from J, leaving 9 bases between them. Germline V gene data show CDR1 as SGHKS and CDR2 as YYEKEE (reference sequence). This CDR3 region has 12 residues. The chain's CDR3 is CASSLGGGELFF. Here the CDR3 DNA reads TGTGCCAGCAGTCTGGGGGGCGGGGAGCTGTTTTTT.

The chain joins TRBV13 to TRBJ2-1, with 12 positions matching TRBD2. The trim removed 4 bases at V and 4 bases at J, leaving 11 bases unmatched. This CDR3 has 18 amino acids. The germline V gene has CDR1 PRHDT and CDR2 FYEKMQ (reference sequence). The chain's CDR3 is CASSSAAASGGAYNEQFF. As DNA, the CDR3 is TGTGCCAGCAGCTCCGCGGCGGCTAGCGGGGGGGCGTACAATGAGCAGTTCTTC. The full variable domain, its missing parts supplied by reference TRBV13 and TRBJ2-1, is AAGVIQSPRHLIKEKRETATLKCYPIPRHDTVYWYQQGPGQDPQFLISFYEKMQSDKGSIPDRFSAQQFSDYHSELNMSSLELGDSALYFCASSSAAASGGAYNEQFFGPGTRLTVL.

In this sample, this clonotype turned up a few times. The chain has TRBV28 and TRBJ2-7; a possible D gene is TRBD2 (7 bases). Germline CDR1 is MDHEN and CDR2 is SYDVKM. This CDR3 has 13 residues. Trimming cost V 2 bases and J 5 bases, with 10 bases left between them. This chain's CDR3 is CASSLAGAHEQYV. CDR3 in DNA: TGTGCCAGCAGTTTAGCGGGGGCTCACGAGCAGTACGTC.

This clonotype has just a few counts. The V gene is TRBV7-6, the J gene TRBJ1-5; D gene uncertain. V gave up 5 bases and J gave up 0 bases, with 8 bases separating them. This CDR3 contains 14 residues. The germline gives CDR1 SGHVS, CDR2 FNYEAQ. The DNA for the CDR3 is TGTGCCAGCAGCCCCGACCATAGCAATCAGCCCCAGCATTTT. This codes for CASSPDHSNQPQHF.

The V call is TRBV7-8, the J call TRBJ2-1, with D uncertain. Germline CDR1 reads SGHVS; CDR2 reads FQNEAQ. Trimming stripped 1 base from V and 9 bases from J, with 16 bases between. The length of the CDR3 is 15 residues. The CDR3 DNA is TGTGCCAGCAGCTTAGTCCTTCTCAGCTTACCTGAGCAGTTCTTC. It yields the protein CASSLVLLSLPEQFF.

This chain links TRBV4-1 with TRBJ1-5; D is possibly TRBD1 (5 bases). The V gene lost 0 bases and the J gene lost 9 bases, with 18 bases spanning the gap. CDR1 and CDR2 (germline): MGHRA, YSYEKL. This CDR3 has 16 amino acids. CDR3 in amino acids: CASSQDLGTGGGPQHF. The CDR3 nucleotides read TGCGCCAGCAGCCAAGATCTCGGGACCGGAGGTGGGCCCCAGCATTTT.

This chain links TRBV6-5 with TRBJ1-1; weak D call: TRBD1 (5 bases). Trimming stripped 2 bases from V and 0 bases from J, with 7 bases between. This CDR3 contains 14 residues. Germline CDR1 reads MNHEY; CDR2 reads SVGAGI. Here the CDR3 reads CASSYAGLNTEAFF. The CDR3 bases are TGTGCCAGCAGTTACGCGGGACTGAACACTGAAGCTTTCTTT.

The rearrangement uses TRBV6-5 and TRBJ1-2, with TRBD1 as a possible D gene (5 bases). This CDR3 spans 13 amino acids. Germline-derived CDR1 and CDR2 are MNHEY and SVGAGI. Trimming removed 0 bases at V and 9 bases at J, with 11 bases between. Here the CDR3 DNA reads TGTGCCAGCAGTTACTCGGGGGAGGGGAGCTACACCTTC. Residues: CASSYSGEGSYTF.

J is TRBJ2-1 and V is TRBV6-5; no clear D gene. From germline, CDR1 is MNHEY and CDR2 SVGAGI. The CDR3 length is 15 residues. Trimming stripped 2 bases from V and 1 base from J, with 9 bases between. For the CDR3, the DNA is TGTGCCAGCAGTTACATTTTTTCGTCCTACAATGAGCAGTTCTTC. Translation: CASSYIFSSYNEQFF.

This clonotype was seen a few times. CDR3 in amino acids: CASSPRRSRLNNYGYTF. Here the CDR3 DNA reads TGTGCCAGCAGTCCCAGGAGGAGCAGGCTAAATAACTATGGCTACACCTTC. The chain carries TRBV12-3 or TRBV12-4 and TRBJ1-2, with no clear D. V was pared by 5 bases and J by 1 base, with 20 bases between. The CDR3 loop spans 17 amino acids.

This clonotype appeared a few times. CDR3 nucleotides: TGCAGCGCTCAGGACGGTTCCTACGAGCAGTACTTC. Encoded protein: CSAQDGSYEQYF. This chain uses TRBV29-1 with TRBJ2-7; D is unresolved. V lost 7 bases and J 1 base, leaving 11 bases between the germline ends. Germline assignment: CDR1 SQVTM and CDR2 ANQGSEA. The CDR3 has 12 amino acids.

This clonotype appeared a few times. The chain carries TRBV27 and TRBJ2-5, with D perhaps matching TRBD1 or TRBD2 (5 bases each). Germline lookup yields CDR1 MNHEY and CDR2 SMNVEV (reference sequence). Deletions cut 4 bases from V and 4 bases from J, with 19 bases between. This CDR3 is built from 16 residues. CDR3 nucleotides: TGTGCCAGCAGTTCCCGGGACCCCGGGCGAGGAGAGACCCAGTACTTC. It specifies CASSSRDPGRGETQYF.